This T cell receptor (beta chain) was found in a study of blood T cell repertoires in COVID-19. Background on the study: COVID-19 samples from acute and convalescent phases originated in the United States, Italy and Spain. Sample material is recorded as cDNA or gDNA derived from T cells, B-cell-depleted T cells, or PBMCs.

V gave up 5 bases and J gave up 0 bases, with 9 bases separating them. Germline V gene data show CDR1 as KGHDR and CDR2 as SFDVKD. The CDR3 has 14 residues. In the authors' workflow: From reference gene primer amplification, estimates of nucleated cell counts were derived. Assay: immunoSEQ multiplex PCR; the TCRdb copy retains only in-frame clones and omits some. Clone size and V and J calls were adopted from that table, with D and trimming inferred from the DNA. The table records roughly 120,000 clones, more than 65% of them present only once. This clonotype was obtained from a man aged 45 to 65 with acute or convalescent COVID-19. V usage is TRBV24-1 and J usage is TRBJ1-2, with D unresolved. The sequencing sample was made of peripheral blood. The CDR3 region is CATSVGYSNYGYTF. The CDR3 nucleotides are TGTGCCACCAGTGTCGGGTATTCTAACTATGGCTACACCTTC.